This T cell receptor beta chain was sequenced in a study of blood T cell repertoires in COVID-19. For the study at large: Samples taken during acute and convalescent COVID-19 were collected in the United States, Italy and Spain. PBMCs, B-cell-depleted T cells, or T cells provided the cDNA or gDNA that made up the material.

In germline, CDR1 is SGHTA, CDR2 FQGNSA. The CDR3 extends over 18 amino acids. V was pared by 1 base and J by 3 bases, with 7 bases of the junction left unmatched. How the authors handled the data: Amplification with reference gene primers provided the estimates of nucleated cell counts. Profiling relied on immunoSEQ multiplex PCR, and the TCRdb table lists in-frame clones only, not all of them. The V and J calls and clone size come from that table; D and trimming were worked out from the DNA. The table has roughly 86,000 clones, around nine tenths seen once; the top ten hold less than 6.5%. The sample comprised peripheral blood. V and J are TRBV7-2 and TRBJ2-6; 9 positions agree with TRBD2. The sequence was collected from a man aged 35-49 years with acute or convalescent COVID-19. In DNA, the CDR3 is TGTGCCAGCAGCTTAGGAGTAGCGGGAGCTGGTGGGGCCAACGTCCTGACTTTC. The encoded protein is CASSLGVAGAGGANVLTF.